These 30 T cell receptor beta chains were all obtained from the same sample, sequenced in a study of T-cell reconstitution after alpha-beta-depleted transplantation in children. Molecular barcoding with unique molecular identifiers was used for the TCRbeta library. TCRdb processed the PCR reads anew with MiXCR; each CDR3 protein has one entry. The sample holds fewer than 1 million distinct CDR3 sequences, approximately 15% seen once. Sequences were derived from PBMCs, mostly from graft donor cells, sampled 360 days after TCRalphabeta/CD19-depleted stem cell transplant. The origin of the receptors is a male patient between 5 and 17 years old who had a stem cell transplant for acute lymphoblastic leukemia, so the T cells may come from the graft donor.

This clonotype was picked up many times. The CDR3 sequence: CASSQAGRGYEQYF. The CDR3 DNA reads as TGCGCCAGCAGCCAAGCAGGGAGAGGCTACGAGCAGTACTTC. This chain joins TRBV4-1 and TRBJ2-7; D could derive from TRBD1 or TRBD2 (5 bases each). With 1 base removed from V and 3 bases from J, the gap between germline ends came to 10 bases. This CDR3 has 14 amino acids. CDR1 is MGHRA and CDR2 is YSYEKL in the germline V gene.

This clonotype has only a few counts. V and J are TRBV3-1 and TRBJ1-2; no clear D. The length of the CDR3 is 13 residues. V gave up 4 bases and J gave up 4 bases, with 10 bases separating them. From germline, CDR1 is LGHDT and CDR2 YNNKEL (reference sequence). The CDR3 protein is CASSRSESYGYTF. The CDR3 coding sequence is TGTGCCAGCAGCCGGTCAGAATCCTATGGCTACACCTTC. The full variable domain, completed using reference TRBV3-1 and TRBJ1-2, is DTAVSQTPKYLVTQMGNDKSIKCEQNLGHDTMYWYKQDSKKFLKIMFSYNNKELIINETVPNRFSPKSPDKAHLNLHINSLELGDSAVYFCASSRSESYGYTFGSGTRLTVV.

V is TRBV5-1 and J is TRBJ2-1; 13 positions agree with TRBD2. With 1 base clipped from V and 10 bases from J, the junction kept 5 bases outside the gene matches. The germline CDR1 and CDR2 sequences are SGHRS and YFSETQ. The CDR3 is 15 residues long. CDR3 nucleotides: TGCGCCAGCAGCTTGACTACTAGCGGGAGGGGGGAGCAGTTCTTC. Translated, it gives CASSLTTSGRGEQFF.

The J gene is TRBJ2-3, the V gene TRBV12-3 or TRBV12-4; 11 bases align to TRBD2. The ends lost 7 bases at V and 6 bases at J; junction bases unmatched: 9. The CDR3 length is 15 residues. The chain's CDR3 is CASTKTSGRIDTQYF. The DNA of the CDR3 is TGTGCCAGCACTAAAACTAGCGGGAGAATTGATACGCAGTATTTT.

The rearrangement uses TRBV4-1 and TRBJ2-7; D possibly corresponds to TRBD2 (6 bases). V was shortened by 3 bases and J by 5 bases, with 14 bases between the two germline ends. CDR3 length equals 14 residues. The V gene's germline CDR1 is MGHRA and CDR2 YSYEKL. The CDR3 nucleotides read TGCGCCAGCAGCCACGCCGGGAGAAACGACGAGCAGTACTTC. This encodes CASSHAGRNDEQYF.

The sample holds one count of this clonotype. The CDR3 reads CALCGKDYNEQFF. The CDR3 bases are TGCGCCCTTTGCGGGAAAGACTACAATGAGCAGTTCTTC. The chain couples TRBV10-1 to TRBJ2-1; D is perhaps TRBD2 (6 bases). The CDR3 contains 13 residues. V was trimmed by 11 bases and J by 3 bases, leaving 14 bases between them. The germline CDR1 and CDR2 sequences are WNHNN and SYGVQD (reference sequence).

This clonotype was counted many times. V and J are TRBV29-1 and TRBJ2-7; 9 bases map to TRBD2. Looked up from germline, CDR1 is SQVTM and CDR2 is ANQGSEA. The J segment lost 2 bases and the V segment lost 6 bases, leaving 5 bases of the junction unmatched. The CDR3 contains 13 residues. The CDR3 sequence is CSVAPSGTYEQYF. The CDR3 nucleotides are TGCAGCGTCGCCCCTAGCGGGACCTACGAGCAGTACTTC.

A word on this clonotype: Compared with germline, one end of the junction differs, possibly owing to a read error. The chain carries TRBV2 and TRBJ1-1; D may be TRBD1 (6 bases). This CDR3 is 14 amino acids long. Per the germline V gene, CDR1 is SNHLY and CDR2 is FYNNEI. CDR3 in amino acids: CASSEQGPSAEAFF. In DNA form, the CDR3 reads TGTGCCAGTAGTGAACAGGGTCCTTCGGCTGAAGCTTTCTTT.

In its sample, this clonotype was seen a few times. The V gene is TRBV29-1, the J gene TRBJ2-7; TRBD1 aligns across 8 bases. J gave up 2 bases and V 4 bases, and 1 base lay outside the gene matches. The CDR3 length is 12 residues. From germline, CDR1 is SQVTM and CDR2 ANQGSEA. The CDR3: CSVAGQAYEQYF. The CDR3 coding sequence is TGCAGCGTTGCGGGACAGGCCTACGAGCAGTACTTC.

This clonotype was seen a few times. This chain uses TRBV6-1 with TRBJ2-7; TRBD1 or TRBD2 may be the D gene (6 bases each). The CDR3 runs to 17 residues. In germline, CDR1 is MNHNS, CDR2 SASEGT. Trimming cost V 5 bases and J 0 bases, with 20 bases left between them. CDR3 loop: CASSTAFGRGDSYEQYF. In nucleotides, the CDR3 is TGTGCCAGCAGTACCGCTTTTGGAAGGGGGGACTCCTACGAGCAGTACTTC.

The V gene is TRBV7-7, the J gene TRBJ2-5, with 9 bases lining up with TRBD2. Germline V gene data show CDR1 as SSHAT and CDR2 as FNYEAQ (reference sequence). The CDR3 consists of 14 residues. V was clipped by 5 bases and J by 5 bases; unmatched bases: 6. The CDR3 spells CASSPSAGGETQYF. The DNA for the CDR3 is TGTGCCAGCAGCCCTTCGGCGGGAGGGGAGACCCAGTACTTC.

This rearrangement joins TRBV19 to TRBJ2-1, with unresolved D. The CDR3 runs 11 residues. Trimming took 4 bases from V and 14 from J, leaving 12 bases between them. The germline gives CDR1 LNHDA, CDR2 SQIVND (reference sequence). This CDR3 reads CASSNAERKFF. As DNA, the CDR3 is TGTGCCAGTAGTAACGCTGAAAGAAAGTTCTTC.

This clonotype came up a few times. The chain has TRBV5-1 and TRBJ1-1; D is uncertain. The V gene's germline CDR1 is SGHRS and CDR2 YFSETQ. Trimming took off 1 base at V and 12 bases at J, with 10 bases between the two ends. The CDR3 totals 11 residues. The CDR3 here is CASSLRLETFF. The CDR3, as DNA: TGCGCCAGCAGCTTGCGGTTGGAAACTTTCTTT.

The chain joins TRBV24-1 to TRBJ2-7, with D possibly matching TRBD1 (6 bases). Germline V gene lookup returns CDR1 KGHDR and CDR2 SFDVKD. The V end was cut by 6 bases, the J end by 3 bases, with 11 bases between. This CDR3 comprises 13 residues. The CDR3 spells CATSPSDSYEQYF. The CDR3 DNA is TGTGCCACCAGTCCTTCGGACAGCTACGAGCAGTACTTC.

This chain links TRBV20-1 with TRBJ2-5, with a possible D match to TRBD2 (5 bases). Per the germline V gene, CDR1 is DFQATT and CDR2 is SNEGSKA (reference sequence). The CDR3 is made up of 13 amino acids. The DNA for the CDR3 is TGCACGGCGGCCCGGGAAAGCCAAGAGACCCAGTACTTC. Translating gives CTAARESQETQYF.

This clonotype came up many times. V and J are TRBV7-9 and TRBJ2-7; 8 bases are a match to TRBD1. CDR1 and CDR2 from the germline V gene are SEHNR and FQNEAQ (reference sequence). Germline trimming cut 1 base from V and 4 bases from J; bases unmatched to any gene: 6. The length of the CDR3 is 15 residues. The CDR3 bases are TGTGCCAGCAGCTTAGGTCAGGGGGCTAGATACGAGCAGTACTTC. As protein: CASSLGQGARYEQYF.

This clonotype was picked up many times. This chain uses TRBV6-5 with TRBJ2-2; D unclear. CDR1 is MNHEY and CDR2 is SVGAGI in the germline V gene. V was cut by 2 bases and J by 4 bases, with 8 bases left in between. This CDR3 has 14 residues. The CDR3 loop reads CASSYVIGTGELFF. CDR3 sequence (DNA): TGTGCCAGCAGTTACGTGATCGGCACCGGGGAGCTGTTTTTT.

The count of this clonotype is one. The chain uses TRBV4-1 and TRBJ1-2; D is undetermined. The CDR3 has 14 amino acids. Germline CDR1 and CDR2: MGHRA and YSYEKL. V lost 10 bases, J lost 7 bases, and 22 bases lay in between. The CDR3 reads CATSDWRRARGYTF. The CDR3 DNA is TGCGCCACCTCGGATTGGCGGCGCGCCCGTGGCTACACCTTC.

There are a few counts of this clonotype. The gene calls are TRBV5-4 and TRBJ2-2; no clear D gene. V gave up 1 base and J gave up 0 bases, with 4 bases separating them. Germline loops: CDR1 SGHNT, CDR2 YYREEE (reference sequence). The CDR3 has 14 amino acids. This CDR3 reads CASSLLPNTGELFF. The CDR3 nucleotides read TGTGCCAGCAGCTTGTTACCGAACACCGGGGAGCTGTTTTTT.

This clonotype was seen only a few times. J is TRBJ2-7 and V is TRBV9, with a weak D call TRBD2 (5 bases). CDR1 and CDR2 from the germline V gene are SGDLS and YYNGEE. The CDR3 runs to 15 residues. V was clipped by 0 bases and J by 3 bases, with 13 bases between them. The CDR3 protein is CASSVGRTHDYEQYF. CDR3 bases: TGTGCCAGCAGCGTAGGTCGGACTCACGACTACGAGCAGTACTTC. The variable domain in full, with the rest retrieved from reference TRBV9 and TRBJ2-7, is DSGVTQTPKHLITATGQRVTLRCSPRSGDLSVYWYQQSLDQGLQFLIQYYNGEERAKGNILERFSAQQFPDLHSELNLSSLELGDSALYFCASSVGRTHDYEQYFGPGTRLTVT.

V and J are TRBV5-1 and TRBJ2-7; 12 nucleotides align to TRBD2. The CDR3 is 18 amino acids. Germline lookup yields CDR1 SGHRS and CDR2 YFSETQ. The junction had 13 bases not matched to a gene; V was cut back by 3 bases and J by 3 bases. The CDR3 DNA follows: TGCGCCAGCAGCTCGAGGGGTCTAGCGGGAGGGAGAATCTACGAGCAGTACTTC. Translating it yields CASSSRGLAGGRIYEQYF.

This clonotype was picked up a small number of times. The chain joins TRBV20-1 to TRBJ2-7, with D perhaps matching TRBD1 or TRBD2 (6 bases each). Trimming removed 3 bases at V and 7 bases at J, with 25 bases between. The CDR3 has 16 amino acids. Germline lookup yields CDR1 DFQATT and CDR2 SNEGSKA (reference sequence). The CDR3 spells CSARYFPGAQKWEQYF. In nucleotides, the CDR3 is TGCAGTGCTAGGTATTTTCCGGGGGCCCAAAAGTGGGAGCAGTACTTC.

About this clonotype: A much larger clone differs from this one at a single base, so this may be a read error. The gene calls are TRBV12-3 or TRBV12-4 and TRBJ2-2; 13 nucleotides align to TRBD2. This CDR3 is built from 17 residues. The CDR3 coding sequence is TGTGCCAGCAGCCCCGGACTAGCGGGAGCCCGCACCGCGGAGCTGTTTTTT. Its translation: CASSPGLAGARTAELFF.

This clonotype occurred a few times. This chain joins TRBV5-1 and TRBJ2-7, with D possibly being TRBD2 (6 bases). V gave up 3 bases and J gave up 6 bases, with 19 bases separating them. Germline CDR1 reads SGHRS; CDR2 reads YFSETQ. This CDR3 contains 15 residues. Written as DNA, the CDR3 is TGCGCCAGCAGCTGGACGGGACTGACGTTTGGCGAGCAGTACTTC. Translation: CASSWTGLTFGEQYF.

The V call is TRBV6-1, the J call TRBJ2-1; 9 bases fit TRBD1. CDR3 length: 15 residues. In germline, CDR1 is MNHNS, CDR2 SASEGT. Trimming removed 6 bases from V and 5 bases from J; junction bases left unmatched: 8. The CDR3 sequence: CASSRGGQGNNEQFF. The CDR3 DNA sequence: TGTGCCAGCAGCCGGGGAGGACAGGGGAACAATGAGCAGTTCTTC.

The sample holds a few counts of this clonotype. The V and J genes are TRBV6-5 and TRBJ2-5; D gene uncertain. In germline, CDR1 is MNHEY, CDR2 SVGAGI. V shed 4 bases and J shed 6 bases, with 18 bases lying between them. CDR3 size: 15 residues. The DNA of the CDR3 is TGTGCCAGCAGTTCGAATGGGTCTGGGCGGAAGACCCAGTACTTC. Its protein product is CASSSNGSGRKTQYF.

The rearrangement uses TRBV15 and TRBJ2-7; tentative D call: TRBD1 (6 bases). V was pared by 4 bases and J by 1 base, with 23 bases between. Germline-derived CDR1 and CDR2 are LNHNV and YYDKDF (reference sequence). The CDR3 contains 18 residues. DNA of the CDR3: TGTGCCACCAGCACCTCTGGCAAGGGACACGTCTATTCCTACGAGCAGTACTTC. Its translation is CATSTSGKGHVYSYEQYF.

This clonotype was recorded many times. The V gene is TRBV20-1, the J gene TRBJ1-5, with a weak D call TRBD1 (5 bases). The V and J ends lost 6 bases and 4 bases respectively, with 13 bases between them. There are 13 residues in the CDR3. CDR1 and CDR2 from the germline V gene are DFQATT and SNEGSKA (reference sequence). CDR3 DNA sequence: TGCAGTGCCGGAGGTGAGGGGAATCAGCCCCAGCATTTT. Protein sequence: CSAGGEGNQPQHF.

The chain is built from TRBV12-3 or TRBV12-4 and TRBJ1-1; possible D gene TRBD1, 6 bases. Deletions cut 7 bases from V and 2 bases from J, with 14 bases between. This CDR3 contains 14 residues. The CDR3 sequence is CASTPGGGNTEAFF. CDR3 DNA sequence: TGTGCCAGCACCCCGGGAGGGGGAAACACTGAAGCTTTCTTT.

This clonotype was picked up many times. J is TRBJ1-2 and V is TRBV5-5; D unresolved. Trimming removed 1 base at V and 4 bases at J, with 11 bases between. The germline V gene has CDR1 SGHKS and CDR2 YYEKEE (reference sequence). The CDR3 is 14 residues long. The CDR3 bases are TGTGCCAGCAGCTTGATATCAGCGTTCTATGGCTACACCTTC. It translates to CASSLISAFYGYTF.